This T cell receptor (beta chain) was retrieved from a study of T cells after yellow fever vaccination. The overall study: Each low-cell-number fraction was prepared by means of SMART-Seq v4 Ultra Low Input. Notes on the study in general: Overall, a small share of clonotypes was seen in both CD4 and CD8 compartments. Post-booster samples contained most primary-vaccination clones (around 96% CD4, about 90% CD8).

One entry per CDR3 protein results from TCRdb running MiXCR on the 5' RACE reads. The sample shows about 350,000 distinct CDR3 sequences, around 10% of them seen only once. This clonotype came up a few times. Its target is not known. This CDR3 comprises 15 residues. V was clipped by 5 bases and J by 6 bases, with 20 bases between them. CDR1 and CDR2 (germline): SGHTA, FQGNSA. The source of this sequence is a man between 18 and 29 years old who received the YFV17D yellow fever vaccine. Sequenced material: PBMCs, taken on the day of the first yellow fever vaccination. J is TRBJ2-7 and V is TRBV7-2, with D perhaps TRBD1 or TRBD2 (5 bases each). CDR3: CASSDQGPLVGEQYF. CDR3 sequence (DNA): TGTGCCAGCAGCGACCAGGGACCCTTGGTGGGCGAGCAGTACTTC.